The clone carrying this T cell receptor (beta chain) was seen a handful of times. Its target is not known. Around 10 milliliters of peripheral blood were drawn from each donor. The authors extracted at least 6 micrograms of total RNA per sample. This entry is derived from a study of blood T cells in healthy people across ages. CDR1 is SQVTM, CDR2 ANQGSEA, per germline. Trimming removed 4 bases at V and 7 bases at J, with 13 bases between. This CDR3 comprises 12 residues. PCR was performed a second time for 7 to 11 cycles using a sample-barcoded 5' primer and a J-beta primer mix. One entry per CDR3 protein, called by TCRdb with MiXCR from the 5' RACE reads. The sample includes around 710,000 distinct CDR3 sequences, roughly two fifths of them seen just once. Overall study results and limits: Long-lived donors exceeded aged donors in naive CD4+ cells and diversity. Across the age range, TCR beta diversity per million T cells fell in a roughly linear way.

V is TRBV29-1 and J is TRBJ2-5; a possible D gene is TRBD1 (5 bases). Input material: blood. This receptor was identified in a woman aged 55-70 years in good health. The CDR3 sequence: CSVGQQETTQYF. DNA of the CDR3: TGCAGCGTTGGACAGCAAGAGACGACCCAGTACTTC.